The text below deals with one TCR beta chain. What it binds is not known. The CDR3 runs 15 residues. Trimming removed 3 bases from V and 1 base from J; junction bases left unmatched: 6. Germline CDR1 reads SGHNT; CDR2 reads YYREEE (reference sequence). The donors were members of the approximately 130-subject validation cohort (separate from the roughly 670-subject first cohort). The data were obtained in a study of cytomegalovirus exposure and HLA in healthy donors. Only in-frame clones appear in the TCRdb table, and some are missing; sequencing was by immunoSEQ multiplex PCR. The table records some 310,000 clones, approximately 86% of them present only once. Broader study findings: Cytomegalovirus-associated status was assigned to 164 TCR beta chains. Rarity characterized most TCR sequences, yet some public TCRs appeared in many donors. The classifier reportedly diagnosed cytomegalovirus status with high sensitivity and specificity.

Material: PBMCs. This receptor was taken from a young man in good health and CMV-seronegative. The J gene is TRBJ1-1, the V gene TRBV5-4; 7 bases agree with TRBD1. This CDR3 is CASSSNRGRNTEAFF. DNA of the CDR3: TGTGCCAGCAGCTCGAACAGGGGACGGAACACTGAAGCTTTCTTT.